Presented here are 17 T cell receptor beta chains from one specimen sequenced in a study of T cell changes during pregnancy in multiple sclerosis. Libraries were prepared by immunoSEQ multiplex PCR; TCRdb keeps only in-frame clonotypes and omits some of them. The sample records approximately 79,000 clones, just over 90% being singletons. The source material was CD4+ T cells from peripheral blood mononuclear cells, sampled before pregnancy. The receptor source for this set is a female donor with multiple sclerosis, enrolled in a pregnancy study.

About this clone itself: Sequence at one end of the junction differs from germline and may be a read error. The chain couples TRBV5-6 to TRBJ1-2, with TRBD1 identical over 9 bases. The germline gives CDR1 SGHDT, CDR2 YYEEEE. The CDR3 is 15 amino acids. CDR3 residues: CASRLDRGTNYGYTF. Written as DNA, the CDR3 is TGTGCCAGCAGGTTGGACAGGGGCACTAACTATGGCTACACCTTC.

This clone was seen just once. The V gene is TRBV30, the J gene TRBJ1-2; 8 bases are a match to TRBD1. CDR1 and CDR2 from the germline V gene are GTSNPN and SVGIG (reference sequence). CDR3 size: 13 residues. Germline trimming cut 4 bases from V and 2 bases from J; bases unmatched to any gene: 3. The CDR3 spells CAWTRQGNYGYTF. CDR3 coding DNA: TGTGCCTGGACTCGACAGGGGAACTATGGCTACACCTTC.

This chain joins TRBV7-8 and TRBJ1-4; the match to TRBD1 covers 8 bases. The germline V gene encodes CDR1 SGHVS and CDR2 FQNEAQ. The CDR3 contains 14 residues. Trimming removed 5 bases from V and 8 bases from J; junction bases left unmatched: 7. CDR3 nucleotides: TGTGCCAGCAGCCTGACAGGGGTTGGGGAAAAACTGTTTTTT. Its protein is CASSLTGVGEKLFF.

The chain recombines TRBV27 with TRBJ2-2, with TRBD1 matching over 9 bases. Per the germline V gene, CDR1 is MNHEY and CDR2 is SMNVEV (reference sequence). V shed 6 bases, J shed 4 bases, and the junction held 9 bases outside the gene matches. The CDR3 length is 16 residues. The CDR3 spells CASSRSGQGATGELFF. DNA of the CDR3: TGTGCCAGCAGCAGATCGGGACAGGGAGCCACCGGGGAGCTGTTTTTT.

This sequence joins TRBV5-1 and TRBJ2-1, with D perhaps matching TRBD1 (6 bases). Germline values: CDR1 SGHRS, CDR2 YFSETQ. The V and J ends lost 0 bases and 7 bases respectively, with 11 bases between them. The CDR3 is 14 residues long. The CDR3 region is CASSLVAGVNEQFF. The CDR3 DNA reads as TGCGCCAGCAGCTTGGTGGCAGGGGTGAATGAGCAGTTCTTC.

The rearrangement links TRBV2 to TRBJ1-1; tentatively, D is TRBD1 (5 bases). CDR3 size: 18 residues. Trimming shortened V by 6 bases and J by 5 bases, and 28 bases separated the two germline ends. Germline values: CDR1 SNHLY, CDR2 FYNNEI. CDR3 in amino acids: CASSSPGLMGGVQTEAFF. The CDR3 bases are TGTGCCAGCAGCTCCCCGGGATTAATGGGGGGGGTTCAGACTGAAGCTTTCTTT.

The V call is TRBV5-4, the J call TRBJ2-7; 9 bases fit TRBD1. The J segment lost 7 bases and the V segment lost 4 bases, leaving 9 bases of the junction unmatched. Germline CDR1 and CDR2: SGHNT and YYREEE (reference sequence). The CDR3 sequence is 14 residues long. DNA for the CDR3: TGTGCCAGCAGCCCTATAGGGACAGGGCGGGAGCAGTACTTC. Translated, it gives CASSPIGTGREQYF.

The CDR3 DNA is TGCGCCAGCAGCTTGGGTGCGGGGCCCTCCTACGAGCAGTACTTC. Amino acid sequence: CASSLGAGPSYEQYF. The chain recombines TRBV5-1 with TRBJ2-7; possibly TRBD2 for D (6 bases). Per the germline V gene, CDR1 is SGHRS and CDR2 is YFSETQ. Trimming shortened V by 0 bases and J by 0 bases, and 10 bases separated the two germline ends. The length of the CDR3 is 15 residues.

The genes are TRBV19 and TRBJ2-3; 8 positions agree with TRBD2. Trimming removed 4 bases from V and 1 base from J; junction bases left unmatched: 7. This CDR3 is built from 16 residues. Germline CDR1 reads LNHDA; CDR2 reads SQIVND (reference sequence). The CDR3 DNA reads TGTGCCAGTAGTACCCCCACAGCGGGGGGCACAGATACGCAGTATTTT. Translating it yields CASSTPTAGGTDTQYF.

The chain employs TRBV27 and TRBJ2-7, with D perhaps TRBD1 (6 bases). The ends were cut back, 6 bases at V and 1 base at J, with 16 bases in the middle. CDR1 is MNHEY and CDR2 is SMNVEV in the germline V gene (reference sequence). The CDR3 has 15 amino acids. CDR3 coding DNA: TGTGCCAGCAGAGCCGACAGGTCCCTATCCTACGAGCAGTACTTC. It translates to CASRADRSLSYEQYF.

The CDR3 here is CASSYWDKARGNYGYTF. The CDR3 bases are TGTGCCAGCTCCTACTGGGACAAGGCCCGGGGTAACTATGGCTACACCTTC. The genes are TRBV28 and TRBJ1-2, with D perhaps matching TRBD1 (6 bases). V was clipped by 8 bases and J by 1 base, with 23 bases between them. This CDR3 contains 17 residues. Looked up from germline, CDR1 is MDHEN and CDR2 is SYDVKM.

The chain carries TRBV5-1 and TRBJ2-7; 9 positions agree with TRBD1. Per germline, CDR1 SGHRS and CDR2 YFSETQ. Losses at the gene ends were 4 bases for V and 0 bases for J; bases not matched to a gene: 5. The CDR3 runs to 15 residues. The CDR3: CASSHGQGRSYEQYF. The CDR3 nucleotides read TGCGCCAGCAGCCACGGACAGGGGCGCTCCTACGAGCAGTACTTC.

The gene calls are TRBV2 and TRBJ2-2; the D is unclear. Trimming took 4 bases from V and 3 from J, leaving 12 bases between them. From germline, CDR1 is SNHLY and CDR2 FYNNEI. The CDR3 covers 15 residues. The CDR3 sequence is CASSVLYSDTGELFF. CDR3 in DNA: TGTGCCAGCAGTGTTTTATATTCGGACACCGGGGAGCTGTTTTTT.

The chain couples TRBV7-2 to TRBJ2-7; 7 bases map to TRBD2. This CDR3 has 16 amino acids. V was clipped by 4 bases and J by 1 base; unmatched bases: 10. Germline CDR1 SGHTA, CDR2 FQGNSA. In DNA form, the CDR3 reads TGTGCCAGCAGCTCCCCCCGCGGGAGAAGGTCCTACGAGCAGTACTTC. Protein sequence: CASSSPRGRRSYEQYF.

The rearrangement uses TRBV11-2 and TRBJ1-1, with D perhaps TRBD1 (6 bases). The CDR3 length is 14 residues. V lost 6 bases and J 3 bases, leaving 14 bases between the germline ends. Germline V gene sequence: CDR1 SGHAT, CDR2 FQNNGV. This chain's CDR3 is CASSTEGGDTEAFF. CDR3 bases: TGTGCCAGCAGTACCGAAGGGGGGGACACTGAAGCTTTCTTT.

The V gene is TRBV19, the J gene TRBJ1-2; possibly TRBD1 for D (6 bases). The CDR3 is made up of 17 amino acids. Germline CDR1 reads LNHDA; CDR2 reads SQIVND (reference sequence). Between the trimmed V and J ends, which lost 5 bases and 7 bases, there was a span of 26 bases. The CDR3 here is CASSFAGTRSPLGGYTF. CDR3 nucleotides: TGTGCCAGTAGTTTCGCCGGGACAAGGTCACCTCTTGGTGGCTACACCTTC.

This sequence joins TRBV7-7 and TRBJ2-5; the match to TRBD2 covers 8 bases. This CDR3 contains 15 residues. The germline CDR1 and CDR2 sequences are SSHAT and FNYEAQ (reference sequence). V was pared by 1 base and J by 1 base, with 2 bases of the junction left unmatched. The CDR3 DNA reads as TGTGCCAGCAGCTTAGGGGCGGGGGGCCAAGAGACCCAGTACTTC. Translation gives CASSLGAGGQETQYF.